The 2 T cell receptor beta chains listed next were all sequenced from one sample in a study of CD8 T cells in Susac syndrome. Random hexamers were used to reverse transcribe about 0.5 to 1 ug of RNA. TCRdb recomputed calls from the immunoSEQ multiplex PCR reads with MiXCR, one row per CDR3 protein. The sample has hundreds of thousands of distinct CDR3 sequences; roughly 85% are singletons. Source material: CD8+ T cells from PBMCs. Source of these receptors: a human donor with multiple sclerosis.

This rearrangement joins TRBV5-6 to TRBJ2-1; TRBD1 aligns across 9 bases. The J segment lost 12 bases and the V segment lost 2 bases, leaving 9 bases of the junction unmatched. The CDR3 runs to 14 residues. Germline V lookup: CDR1 SGHDT, CDR2 YYEEEE. The CDR3 sequence: CASSFRDRVWGQFF. The CDR3 DNA is TGTGCCAGCAGCTTCCGGGACAGGGTATGGGGGCAGTTCTTC.

This rearrangement joins TRBV29-1 to TRBJ2-5, with D perhaps matching TRBD1 or TRBD2 (5 bases each). From germline, CDR1 is SQVTM and CDR2 ANQGSEA. Trimming shortened V by 3 bases and J by 2 bases, and 10 bases separated the two germline ends. This CDR3 has 13 amino acids. CDR3 DNA sequence: TGCAGCGTTGAGCTGTGGGGGCAAGAGACCCAGTACTTC. It yields the protein CSVELWGQETQYF.